This TCR beta chain was profiled in a study of T cells and Merkel cell carcinoma outcomes. The CDR3 sequence is 15 residues long. V shed 1 base, J shed 8 bases, and the junction held 7 bases outside the gene matches. Per the germline V gene, CDR1 is SGHTA and CDR2 is FQGNSA. Only in-frame clones appear in the TCRdb table, and some are missing; sequencing was by immunoSEQ multiplex PCR. The sample shows more than 1,500 clones, roughly nine tenths of them seen only once. The chain carries TRBV7-2 and TRBJ2-1; 8 bases are a match to TRBD2. The sequenced sample was tumor tissue from Merkel cell carcinoma. This clonotype originated in a human donor with Merkel cell carcinoma. The CDR3 DNA follows: TGTGCCAGCAGCTTAGACGGGAGGGACTGGGATGAGCAGTTCTTC. It is translated as CASSLDGRDWDEQFF.